A single sample is the source of the 8 T cell receptor beta chains below, sequenced in a study of cytotoxic CD8 clonotypes in ibrutinib-treated CLL. Profiled with immunoSEQ multiplex PCR; TCRdb holds only in-frame clones, not every one. The repertoire consists of about 50,000 clones, with 50% to 65% occurring once and the leading ten covering roughly a quarter. The sample here was PBMCs, taken at disease progression, from a patient treated with ibrutinib. The origin of the receptors is a human donor with chronic lymphocytic leukemia.

The chain links TRBV27 to TRBJ2-7; TRBD2 matches at 10 bases. Germline CDR1 reads MNHEY; CDR2 reads SMNVEV (reference sequence). With V trimmed by 3 bases and J by 4 bases, 6 bases remained unmatched. This CDR3 region has 15 residues. CDR3 residues: CASSFGTSAFYEQYF. CDR3 coding DNA: TGTGCCAGCAGTTTTGGGACTAGCGCCTTTTACGAGCAGTACTTC.

A few counts support this clone. The rearrangement uses TRBV2 and TRBJ2-1; 7 bases align to TRBD2. The V segment lost 6 bases and the J segment 7 bases; nucleotides outside the gene matches: 12. The CDR3 is made up of 15 amino acids. CDR1 is SNHLY and CDR2 is FYNNEI in the germline V gene. CDR3 protein: CASSRDSYGGNEQFF. DNA of the CDR3: TGTGCCAGCAGCCGAGACTCCTACGGGGGGAATGAGCAGTTCTTC.

The chain carries TRBV15 and TRBJ2-7; the D gene is possibly TRBD1 (5 bases). V was trimmed by 3 bases and J by 7 bases, leaving 13 bases between them. CDR1 and CDR2 (germline): LNHNV, YYDKDF (reference sequence). This CDR3 is 13 amino acids long. The CDR3 DNA reads as TGTGCCACCAGCAGGGACACCGTGAGTGAGCAGTACTTC. Translation gives CATSRDTVSEQYF.

This sequence joins TRBV19 and TRBJ2-1, with D possibly being TRBD2 (5 bases). The CDR3 contains 14 residues. Per germline, CDR1 LNHDA and CDR2 SQIVND (reference sequence). V lost 7 bases to trimming and J lost 3 bases, with 13 bases between them. The CDR3 nucleotides read TGTGCCAGTACCCTAGGGAGCGGCTACAATGAGCAGTTCTTC. Its protein is CASTLGSGYNEQFF.

This chain uses TRBV27 with TRBJ2-7, with 9 bases that match TRBD1. Germline CDR1 reads MNHEY; CDR2 reads SMNVEV (reference sequence). V lost 5 bases and J lost 7; bases outside the gene matches: 12. CDR3 length: 15 amino acids. The CDR3 nucleotides read TGTGCCAGCAGTCCTGGGACAGGGAGGGCGGGTGAGCAGTACTTC. As protein: CASSPGTGRAGEQYF.

The rearrangement joins TRBV5-1 to TRBJ2-7, with 7 bases lining up with TRBD2. V was clipped by 2 bases and J by 0 bases; unmatched bases: 5. This CDR3 contains 15 residues. Germline V CDR1 and CDR2: SGHRS, YFSETQ. The DNA for the CDR3 is TGCGCCAGCAGCTTCCCCGGGGAGGGCTCCTACGAGCAGTACTTC. Residues: CASSFPGEGSYEQYF.

V and J are TRBV6-4 and TRBJ1-2, with a weak D call TRBD1 (6 bases). The CDR3 is 13 residues long. V lost 1 base and J 7 bases, leaving 10 bases between the germline ends. The V gene's germline CDR1 is MRHNA and CDR2 SNTAGT. CDR3 in DNA: TGTGCCAGCAGTGACTGGGGGGCGAGTGGCTACACCTTC. Translation gives CASSDWGASGYTF.

The rearrangement joins TRBV30 to TRBJ1-4, with a possible D match to TRBD1 (6 bases). Per the germline V gene, CDR1 is GTSNPN and CDR2 is SVGIG (reference sequence). The germline V and J ends were trimmed by 4 bases and 8 bases, with 14 bases remaining between them. The CDR3 runs 13 residues. Written as DNA, the CDR3 is TGTGCCTGGAACAGGGTCGAGAGGGAAAAACTGTTTTTT. It yields the protein CAWNRVEREKLFF. Looking up the rest from reference TRBV30 and TRBJ1-4 gives the full variable domain: SQTIHQWPATLVQPVGSPLSLECTVEGTSNPNLYWYRQAAGRGLQLLFYSVGIGQISSEVPQNLSASRPQDRQFILSSKKLLLSDSGFYLCAWNRVEREKLFFGSGTQLSVL.